The 12 T cell receptor beta chains presented below share a single source sample, sequenced in a study of blood T cells in healthy people across ages. Using a J-beta primer mix together with a sample-barcoded 5' primer, a second PCR was run for roughly 7 to 11 cycles. Each CDR3 protein is one row after TCRdb ran MiXCR on the 5' RACE reads. The sample yields some 760,000 distinct CDR3 sequences, more than 20% seen once. These data were also filed under a second study, of T cells of mothers and their children.

Sequences were obtained from blood. These receptor sequences come from a boy younger than 18 in good health.

The chain carries TRBV27 and TRBJ2-7; 9 bases match TRBD1. The J segment lost 5 bases and the V segment lost 2 bases, leaving 7 bases of the junction unmatched. CDR1 and CDR2 (germline): MNHEY, SMNVEV (reference sequence). The CDR3 spans 15 residues. The CDR3 nucleotides read TGTGCCAGCAGTTTAGCTGGGACAGGGATCCACGAGCAGTACTTC. Residues: CASSLAGTGIHEQYF.

This clonotype came up a few times. The genes are TRBV29-1 and TRBJ2-3, with 7 bases lining up with TRBD2. Germline V gives CDR1 SQVTM, CDR2 ANQGSEA. This CDR3 has 16 residues. V was clipped by 6 bases and J by 4 bases; unmatched bases: 16. CDR3 residues: CSVGTGAGRMPDTQYF. The CDR3 DNA reads TGCAGCGTCGGGACCGGAGCGGGAAGGATGCCAGATACGCAGTATTTT.

This clonotype was detected only a few times. The rearrangement uses TRBV15 and TRBJ2-7; D possibly matches TRBD1 or TRBD2 (5 bases each). Germline V gene data show CDR1 as LNHNV and CDR2 as YYDKDF (reference sequence). V lost 6 bases and J lost 3, with 18 bases in between. CDR3 length equals 15 residues. The DNA for the CDR3 is TGTGCCACCAGGGGGGAATCCGGGACGTACTACGAGCAGTACTTC. Its translation: CATRGESGTYYEQYF.

This chain uses TRBV29-1 with TRBJ2-3; D not resolved. The V gene's germline CDR1 is SQVTM and CDR2 ANQGSEA. This CDR3 comprises 15 residues. V was trimmed by 3 bases and J by 3 bases, leaving 16 bases between them. The CDR3 reads CSVDPQSVRTDTQYF. The CDR3 DNA reads as TGCAGCGTTGACCCCCAGAGCGTAAGGACAGATACGCAGTATTTT.

This clonotype has more than one count but fewer than ten. The J gene is TRBJ2-2, the V gene TRBV6-4; 10 positions match TRBD2. CDR1 MRHNA and CDR2 SNTAGT come from the germline V gene. This CDR3 is 14 amino acids long. The V and J ends lost 7 bases and 6 bases, in that order; junction bases with no gene match: 5. CDR3 in DNA: TGTGCCAGCAAAAGGACTAGCGGTCCCGGGGAGCTGTTTTTT. Amino acid sequence: CASKRTSGPGELFF.

The chain couples TRBV6-5 to TRBJ2-7; 7 bases align to TRBD1. The CDR3 extends over 14 amino acids. The V gene's germline CDR1 is MNHEY and CDR2 SVGAGI. The V segment lost 0 bases and the J segment 6 bases; nucleotides outside the gene matches: 5. The CDR3 DNA follows: TGTGCCAGCAGTTACTCGATGACAGGGCCCGAGCAGTACTTC. Its translation: CASSYSMTGPEQYF.

This clonotype was recorded a few times. V usage is TRBV20-1 and J usage is TRBJ1-4, with TRBD1 as a possible D gene (5 bases). Trimming stripped 5 bases from V and 6 bases from J, with 10 bases between. The CDR3 runs to 12 residues. Per the germline V gene, CDR1 is DFQATT and CDR2 is SNEGSKA (reference sequence). DNA of the CDR3: TGCAGTGCTGGGGGTAATGATGAAAAACTGTTTTTT. Amino acid sequence: CSAGGNDEKLFF.

CDR3 coding DNA: TGCAGTGCTAGAGATTTTTCCTTACAGACAGATTACGAGCAGTACTTC. It translates to CSARDFSLQTDYEQYF. This chain connects TRBV20-1 to TRBJ2-5; D possibly corresponds to TRBD1 (5 bases). The J call may not be correct, given that the DNA end is closer to TRBJ2-7. The CDR3 covers 16 residues. Germline V gene data show CDR1 as DFQATT and CDR2 as SNEGSKA (reference sequence).

The chain is built from TRBV4-3 and TRBJ2-7, with D perhaps matching TRBD1 (6 bases). V dropped 0 bases and J dropped 3 bases, with 12 bases sitting between them. This CDR3 comprises 15 residues. Germline CDR1 reads LGHNA; CDR2 reads YSLEER. The CDR3 sequence is CASSQDRGPFYEQYF. The CDR3 DNA follows: TGCGCCAGCAGCCAAGACAGGGGTCCGTTCTACGAGCAGTACTTC.

This clonotype was counted a few times. The chain couples TRBV24-1 to TRBJ2-2; the D call may be TRBD1 or TRBD2 (5 bases each). Germline V CDR1 and CDR2: KGHDR, SFDVKD. This CDR3 has 16 residues. V was cut by 3 bases and J by 0 bases, with 10 bases left in between. CDR3 coding DNA: TGTGCCACCAGTGATATGGGGGAACCGAACACCGGGGAGCTGTTTTTT. It yields the protein CATSDMGEPNTGELFF.

The rearrangement joins TRBV7-2 to TRBJ2-5; 13 nucleotides match TRBD2. Trimming cost V 5 bases and J 4 bases; bases outside gene matches: 4. The CDR3 is 15 amino acids. The germline gives CDR1 SGHTA, CDR2 FQGNSA. The CDR3 protein is CASSRGTSGVETQYF. The CDR3 bases are TGTGCCAGCAGCCGAGGGACTAGCGGGGTAGAGACCCAGTACTTC.

To note about this clonotype: Germline and junction disagree at one end, which may indicate a read error. J is TRBJ1-3 and V is TRBV29-1; D uncertain. The germline V gene has CDR1 SQVTM and CDR2 ANQGSEA. This CDR3 region has 14 residues. CDR3 sequence: CSVETGSSGDTIYF. The CDR3 nucleotides read TGCAGCGTTGAAACTGGGAGCTCTGGAGACACCATATATTTT.